The 5 T cell receptor beta chains in this list originate from one sample, sequenced in a study of T cell repertoires in cytomegalovirus infection. These receptors have no known antigen. TCRdb used MiXCR to reprocess the reads, holding one entry per CDR3 protein. The data contain about 310,000 distinct CDR3 sequences, approximately 25% of them singletons. The source material was cultured PBMCs, sampled from culture after CMV antigen stimulation. These receptors were collected from a human donor in good health (CMV status not recorded). Some clones in this sample may be carry-over from other donors' samples.

The rearrangement joins TRBV6-6 to TRBJ2-7, with TRBD2 matching 10 bases. The ends lost 6 bases at V and 2 bases at J; junction bases unmatched: 10. In germline, CDR1 is MNHNY, CDR2 SVGAGI (reference sequence). This CDR3 comprises 16 residues. The CDR3 loop reads CASSRDLTSGTYEQYF. In nucleotides, the CDR3 is TGTGCCAGCAGCCGGGACCTTACTAGCGGGACCTACGAGCAGTACTTC.

This clonotype came up a few times. The chain carries TRBV7-2 and TRBJ1-5; a weak D match, TRBD1 (5 bases). The length of the CDR3 is 13 residues. The V end lost 0 bases, the J end lost 7 bases, and 7 bases lay between the germline ends. The germline gives CDR1 SGHTA, CDR2 FQGNSA. The CDR3 sequence is CASSLAWDQPQHF. CDR3 coding DNA: TGTGCCAGCAGCTTAGCCTGGGACCAGCCCCAGCATTTT.

This sequence joins TRBV12-3 or TRBV12-4 and TRBJ2-1; D possibly corresponds to TRBD2 (6 bases). The germline V and J ends were trimmed by 0 bases and 7 bases, with 13 bases remaining between them. The length of the CDR3 is 15 residues. The DNA for the CDR3 is TGTGCCAGCAGTTTAGCGCGGGATTACCAGAATGAGCAGTTCTTC. Amino acid sequence: CASSLARDYQNEQFF.

The V gene is TRBV7-6, the J gene TRBJ2-2; D gene unclear. The V end was cut by 3 bases, the J end by 2 bases, with 4 bases between. The germline gives CDR1 SGHVS, CDR2 FNYEAQ. The CDR3 is 13 amino acids. CDR3 DNA sequence: TGTGCCAGCAGCTTTTACAACACCGGGGAGCTGTTTTTT. Translated, it gives CASSFYNTGELFF.

This clonotype has just a few counts. The rearrangement uses TRBV6-2 or TRBV6-3 and TRBJ2-2, with D maybe TRBD2 (6 bases). V was pared by 7 bases and J by 7 bases, with 22 bases between. Germline CDR1 and CDR2: MNHEY and SVGEGT. The CDR3 is 16 amino acids. The CDR3 sequence is CASTDPGPGGIGELFF. The CDR3 DNA follows: TGTGCCAGCACCGACCCCGGGCCCGGGGGAATCGGGGAGCTGTTTTTT.